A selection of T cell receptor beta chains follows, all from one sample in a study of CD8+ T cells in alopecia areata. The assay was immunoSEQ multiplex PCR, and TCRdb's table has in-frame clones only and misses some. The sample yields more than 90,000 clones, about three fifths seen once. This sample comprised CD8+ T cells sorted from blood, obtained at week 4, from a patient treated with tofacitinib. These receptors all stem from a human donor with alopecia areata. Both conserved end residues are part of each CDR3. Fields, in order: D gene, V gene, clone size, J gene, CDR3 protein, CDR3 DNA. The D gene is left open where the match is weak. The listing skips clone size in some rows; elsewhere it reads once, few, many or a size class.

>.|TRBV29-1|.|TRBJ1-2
CSVSGLNYGYTF
TGCAGCGTCTCGGGACTAAACTATGGCTACACCTTC
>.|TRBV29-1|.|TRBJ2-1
CSLRPLDHEQFF
TGCAGCTTAAGACCGTTGGACCATGAGCAGTTCTTC
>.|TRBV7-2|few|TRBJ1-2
CASSLEASLNYGYTF
TGTGCCAGCAGCTTAGAGGCCAGTTTAAACTATGGCTACACCTTC
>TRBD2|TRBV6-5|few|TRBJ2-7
CATTGLAGYEQYF
TGTGCCACCACGGGACTAGCGGGCTACGAGCAGTACTTC
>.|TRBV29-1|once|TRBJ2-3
CSGAGTSTDTQYF
TGCAGCGGTGCCGGGACTTCTACAGATACGCAGTATTTT
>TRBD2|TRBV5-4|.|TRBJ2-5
CASSQPPSGGGSGETQYF
TGTGCCAGCAGCCAACCCCCTAGCGGGGGGGGCTCAGGGGAGACCCAGTACTTC
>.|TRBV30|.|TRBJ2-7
CAWSVQRQGFYEQYF
TGTGCCTGGAGTGTACAGCGCCAGGGTTTCTACGAGCAGTACTTC
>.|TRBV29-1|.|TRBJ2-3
CSVVYRRSGTDTQYF
TGCAGCGTTGTGTATCGGCGGTCCGGCACAGATACGCAGTATTTT
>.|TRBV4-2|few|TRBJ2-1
CASSQESGEQFF
TGTGCCAGCAGCCAAGAGTCGGGGGAGCAGTTCTTC
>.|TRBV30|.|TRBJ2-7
CAWSVPSYEQYF
TGTGCCTGGAGTGTACCCAGCTACGAGCAGTACTTC
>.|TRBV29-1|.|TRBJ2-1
CSGRGHLGHQFEQFF
TGCAGCGGGCGAGGACACCTGGGCCACCAATTTGAGCAGTTCTTC
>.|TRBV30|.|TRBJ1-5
CACPTPTSGNQPQHF
TGTGCCTGCCCGACCCCGACGAGCGGCAATCAGCCCCAGCATTTT